The clone carrying this T cell receptor (beta chain) has only one observation. What it binds is unknown. These data are taken from a study of STAT5B mutations in CD4+ large granular lymphocyte leukemia. The assay was run at survey level. In the authors' methods: Lowest detectable productive clonotype frequency was 2.59 x 10-5. Assay used: immunoSEQ multiplex PCR; TCRdb lists only in-frame clones, some missing. The D gene and trimming were derived from the DNA, and the V and J assignments and clone size from that table. The table includes approximately 33,000 clones, more than 70% detected once. Control samples were healthy donors' buffy coats. The CDR3 is 13 residues long. V was pared by 5 bases and J by 1 base, with 6 bases between. Germline V lookup: CDR1 MNHEY, CDR2 SMNVEV (reference sequence). General study points: 8/27 top patient clones versus 2/35 control clones were TRBV06-family.

Sequenced: CD4+ T cells from blood buffy coats. This chain connects TRBV27 to TRBJ2-4; no definite D call. This clonotype was sampled from a human donor in good health. CDR3 sequence (DNA): TGTGCCAGCAGTGGCGTGGCCAAAAACATTCAGTACTTC. It is translated as CASSGVAKNIQYF.